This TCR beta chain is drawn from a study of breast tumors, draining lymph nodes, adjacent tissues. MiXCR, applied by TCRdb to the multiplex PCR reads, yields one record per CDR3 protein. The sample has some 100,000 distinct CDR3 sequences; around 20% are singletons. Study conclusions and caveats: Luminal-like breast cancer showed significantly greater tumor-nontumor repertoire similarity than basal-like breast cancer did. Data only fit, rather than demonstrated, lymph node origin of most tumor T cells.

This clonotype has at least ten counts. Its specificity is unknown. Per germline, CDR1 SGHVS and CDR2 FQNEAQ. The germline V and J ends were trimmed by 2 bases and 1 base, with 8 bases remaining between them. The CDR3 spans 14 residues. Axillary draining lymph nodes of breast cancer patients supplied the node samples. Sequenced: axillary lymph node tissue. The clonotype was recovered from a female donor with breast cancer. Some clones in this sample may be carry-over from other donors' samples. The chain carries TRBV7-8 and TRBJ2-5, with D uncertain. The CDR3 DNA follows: TGTGCCAGCAGCTTATCAACCGTCCAAGAGACCCAGTACTTC. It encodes CASSLSTVQETQYF.